This note documents a single TCR beta chain sequence. Antigen specificity is unknown. Version v3.0 of the immunoSEQ assay ran at survey level. TCRdb's copy holds only in-frame clones and misses some; the assay was immunoSEQ multiplex PCR. Among fewer than 25,000 clones listed, about 78% were seen once. Deletions cut 4 bases from V and 3 bases from J, with 9 bases between. CDR3 size: 13 residues. CDR1 and CDR2 from the germline V gene are SEHNR and FQNEAQ (reference sequence). This entry is derived from a study of long-term antiretroviral therapy in people with HIV. Study-level results: Clones showing expansion before ART dominated the repertoire at all time points.

This material consisted of unsorted PBMCs, taken 2.9 years after starting antiretroviral therapy. The rearrangement links TRBV7-9 to TRBJ2-5; D could derive from TRBD1 or TRBD2 (5 bases each). The TCR originated in a woman aged 25 to 39 with HIV. DNA of the CDR3: TGTGCCAGCAGCTGGGACGGGGAAGAGACCCAGTACTTC. Residues: CASSWDGEETQYF.